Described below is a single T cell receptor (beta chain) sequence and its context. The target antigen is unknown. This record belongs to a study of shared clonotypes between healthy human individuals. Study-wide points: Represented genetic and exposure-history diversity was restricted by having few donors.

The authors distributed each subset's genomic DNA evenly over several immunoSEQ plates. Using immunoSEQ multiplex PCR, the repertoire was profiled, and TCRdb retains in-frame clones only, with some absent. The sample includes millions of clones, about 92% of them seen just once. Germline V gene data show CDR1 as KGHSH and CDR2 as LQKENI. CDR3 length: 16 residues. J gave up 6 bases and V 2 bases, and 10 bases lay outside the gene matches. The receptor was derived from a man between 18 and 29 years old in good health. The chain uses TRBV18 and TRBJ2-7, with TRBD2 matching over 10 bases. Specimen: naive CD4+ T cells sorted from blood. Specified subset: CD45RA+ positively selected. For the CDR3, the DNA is TGTGCCAGCTCACCAATACCTAGCGGGAGTGCTATCGAGCAGTACTTC. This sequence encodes CASSPIPSGSAIEQYF.